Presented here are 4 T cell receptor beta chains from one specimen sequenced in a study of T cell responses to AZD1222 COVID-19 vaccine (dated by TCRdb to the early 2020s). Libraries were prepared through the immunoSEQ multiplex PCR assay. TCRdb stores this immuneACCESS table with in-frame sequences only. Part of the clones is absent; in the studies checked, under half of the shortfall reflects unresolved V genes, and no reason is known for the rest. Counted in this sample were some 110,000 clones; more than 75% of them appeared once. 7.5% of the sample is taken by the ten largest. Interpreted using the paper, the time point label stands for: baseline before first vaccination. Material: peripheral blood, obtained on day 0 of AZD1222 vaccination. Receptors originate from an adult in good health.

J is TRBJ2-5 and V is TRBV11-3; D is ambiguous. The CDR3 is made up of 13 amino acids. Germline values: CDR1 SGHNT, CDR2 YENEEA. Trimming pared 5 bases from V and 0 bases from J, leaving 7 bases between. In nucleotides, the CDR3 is TGTGCCAGCAGCATAATAAACCAAGAGACCCAGTACTTC. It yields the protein CASSIINQETQYF.

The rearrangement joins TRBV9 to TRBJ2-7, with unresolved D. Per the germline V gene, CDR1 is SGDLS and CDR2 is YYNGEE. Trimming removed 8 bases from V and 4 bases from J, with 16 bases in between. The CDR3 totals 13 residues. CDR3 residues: CASGPSAVYEQYF. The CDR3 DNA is TGTGCCAGTGGACCCTCGGCCGTATACGAGCAGTACTTC.

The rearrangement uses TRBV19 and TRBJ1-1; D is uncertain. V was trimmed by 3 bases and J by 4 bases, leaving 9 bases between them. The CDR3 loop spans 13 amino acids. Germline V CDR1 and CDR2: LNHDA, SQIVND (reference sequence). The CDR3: CASSIQDGTEAFF. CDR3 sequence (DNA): TGTGCCAGTAGTATCCAGGACGGCACTGAAGCTTTCTTT.

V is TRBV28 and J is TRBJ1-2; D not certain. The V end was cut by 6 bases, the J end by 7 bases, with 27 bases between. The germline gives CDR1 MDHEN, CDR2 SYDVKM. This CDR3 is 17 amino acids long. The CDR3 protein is CASSRQDLKHLSGGYTF. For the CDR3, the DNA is TGTGCCAGCAGCCGCCAGGATCTAAAACACCTAAGTGGTGGCTACACCTTC.